Below, 31 T cell receptor beta chains from the same sample are listed, as sequenced in a study of vaccination effects on CD4 cells after COVID-19. After expansion with viral peptide pools in the ViraFEST assay, antigen-specific CD4+ T cells were sequenced. Once cultured for approximately ten days, the cells underwent separation to obtain CD4+ T cells. Vaccine administered to participants consisted of two doses of either BNT162b2 or mRNA-1273. These receptors' targets are unknown. TCRdb's table, derived via immunoSEQ multiplex PCR, lists solely in-frame clones and lacks some. The data contain about 24,000 clones, over 75% of them singletons. Sequencing was performed on CD4+ T cells from PBMCs cultured with HCoV-NL63 spike peptides, taken after COVID-19 vaccination. The receptors shown here come from a human donor who received a COVID-19 vaccine.

The chain recombines TRBV20-1 with TRBJ2-2; possibly TRBD2 for D (6 bases). Between the trimmed V and J ends, which lost 3 bases and 1 base, there was a span of 21 bases. CDR3 length: 18 amino acids. Germline V CDR1 and CDR2: DFQATT, SNEGSKA (reference sequence). This chain's CDR3 is CSASPRPGSGVNTGELFF. CDR3 DNA: TGCAGTGCTAGTCCCCGTCCAGGCTCGGGGGTGAACACCGGGGAGCTGTTTTTT.

This clone showed up just once. The genes are TRBV6-6 and TRBJ1-1; D unclear. This CDR3 contains 12 residues. The V end was cut by 6 bases, the J end by 0 bases, with 5 bases between. Germline CDR1 MNHNY, CDR2 SVGAGI (reference sequence). The CDR3 reads CASRAVNTEAFF. The CDR3 DNA reads as TGTGCCAGCAGGGCAGTGAACACTGAAGCTTTCTTT.

V is TRBV10-3 and J is TRBJ1-5; D gene uncertain. V gave up 2 bases and J gave up 3 bases, with 8 bases separating them. Germline lookup yields CDR1 ENHRY and CDR2 SYGVKD. CDR3 length: 14 residues. CDR3 region: CAISEAGNNQPQHF. As DNA, the CDR3 is TGTGCCATCAGTGAGGCGGGGAACAATCAGCCCCAGCATTTT.

The chain couples TRBV7-8 to TRBJ1-3; unclear D gene. Trimming took 2 bases from V and 8 from J, leaving 10 bases between them. The CDR3 loop spans 13 amino acids. The germline gives CDR1 SGHVS, CDR2 FQNEAQ. The CDR3 is CASSLNMGDTIYF. In DNA form, the CDR3 reads TGTGCCAGCAGCTTAAACATGGGAGACACCATATATTTT.

A single count supports this clone. This sequence joins TRBV28 and TRBJ2-7, with D tentatively TRBD1 (6 bases). CDR1 and CDR2 (germline): MDHEN, SYDVKM. This CDR3 comprises 14 residues. The V end lost 5 bases, the J end lost 7 bases, and 18 bases lay between the germline ends. This CDR3 reads CASSASGTTREQYF. Written as DNA, the CDR3 is TGTGCCAGCAGTGCCTCCGGGACAACCCGGGAGCAGTACTTC. Full variable domain (missing parts from reference TRBV28 and TRBJ2-7): DVKVTQSSRYLVKRTGEKVFLECVQDMDHENMFWYRQDPGLGLRLIYFSYDVKMKEKGDIPEGYSVSREKKERFSLILESASTNQTSMYLCASSASGTTREQYFGPGTRLTVT.

The V gene is TRBV6-6, the J gene TRBJ1-1; TRBD1 aligns across 7 bases. Germline assignment: CDR1 MNHNY and CDR2 SVGAGI (reference sequence). CDR3 length: 15 residues. V gave up 2 bases and J gave up 1 base; unmatched junction bases: 4. This chain's CDR3 is CASSYVGGTNTEAFF. For the CDR3, the DNA is TGTGCCAGCAGTTACGTAGGGGGCACGAACACTGAAGCTTTCTTT.

The chain couples TRBV7-2 to TRBJ2-2, with TRBD2 identical over 12 bases. The V gene end was trimmed by 5 bases and the J gene end by 3 bases; junction bases not matched to a gene: 10. The CDR3 spans 18 residues. Germline loops: CDR1 SGHTA, CDR2 FQGNSA. The CDR3 protein is CASSPIGLAGFDTGELFF. The CDR3 coding sequence is TGTGCCAGCAGCCCTATAGGACTAGCGGGATTCGACACCGGGGAGCTGTTTTTT.

This rearrangement joins TRBV12-3 or TRBV12-4 to TRBJ1-2; the D is unclear. This CDR3 comprises 12 residues. V lost 2 bases and J lost 8, with 9 bases in between. CDR3 region: CASSLSPSGYTF. CDR3 nucleotides: TGTGCCAGCAGTTTAAGCCCTAGCGGCTACACCTTC.

This sequence joins TRBV20-1 and TRBJ2-1, with 12 bases identical to TRBD1. CDR1 DFQATT and CDR2 SNEGSKA come from the germline V gene (reference sequence). The CDR3 consists of 16 residues. Unmatched junction bases numbered 8, after V lost 3 bases and J lost 5 bases. CDR3 coding DNA: TGCAGTGCTAGTCTACTGGGACAGGGGGCCAACAATGAGCAGTTCTTC. Protein product: CSASLLGQGANNEQFF.

This clone was detected once. CDR3 in amino acids: CASSLSADYEQYF. CDR3 sequence (DNA): TGTGCCAGCAGCTTAAGTGCGGACTACGAGCAGTACTTC. This chain joins TRBV7-3 and TRBJ2-7; D unresolved. V lost 1 base and J 3 bases, leaving 7 bases between the germline ends. CDR1 and CDR2 from the germline V gene are SGHTA and FQGTGA. The CDR3 is 13 amino acids.

The genes are TRBV7-9 and TRBJ2-3; 7 bases are shared with TRBD1. Germline-derived CDR1 and CDR2 are SEHNR and FQNEAQ (reference sequence). V trimming: 1 base; J trimming: 2 bases; junction bases outside the gene matches: 3. The CDR3 totals 15 residues. Written as DNA, the CDR3 is TGTGCCAGCAGCTTAGGACAGGGACACACAGATACGCAGTATTTT. It is translated as CASSLGQGHTDTQYF.

The rearrangement links TRBV6-6 to TRBJ2-2; D remains unclear. V lost 2 bases and J lost 10, with 20 bases in between. The CDR3 length is 16 residues. The V gene's germline CDR1 is MNHNY and CDR2 SVGAGI (reference sequence). The CDR3 loop is CASSYLRVAPVQELFF. The CDR3 DNA is TGTGCCAGCAGTTACCTACGCGTGGCACCAGTTCAGGAGCTGTTTTTT.

The chain joins TRBV28 to TRBJ2-3; 7 positions match TRBD1. The germline V gene encodes CDR1 MDHEN and CDR2 SYDVKM. J was trimmed by 0 bases and V by 4 bases; bases with no gene match: 7. CDR3 length: 16 residues. CDR3 DNA: TGTGCCAGCAGTTCCAGGACAGGACCTAGCACAGATACGCAGTATTTT. As protein: CASSSRTGPSTDTQYF.

The chain links TRBV19 to TRBJ1-1; D is uncertain. The CDR3 is made up of 14 amino acids. Looked up from germline, CDR1 is LNHDA and CDR2 is SQIVND (reference sequence). The V end was cut by 7 bases, the J end by 1 base, with 13 bases between. CDR3 DNA: TGTGCCAGTAAAGAGAGAGTGCCGAACACTGAAGCTTTCTTT. Translating gives CASKERVPNTEAFF.

This clone was recorded once. This chain connects TRBV3-1 (or the pseudogene TRBV3-2) to TRBJ1-2, with TRBD1 matching 8 bases. Germline loops: CDR1 LGHDT, CDR2 YNNKEL (reference sequence). V shed 1 base, J shed 7 bases, and the junction held 11 bases outside the gene matches. There are 16 residues in the CDR3. CDR3 coding DNA: TGTGCCAGCAGCCAAGCGTACAGGACAGGGTACCCTGGCTACACCTTC. Amino acid sequence: CASSQAYRTGYPGYTF.

The V gene is TRBV6-5, the J gene TRBJ2-3, with 7 bases lining up with TRBD2. Germline-derived CDR1 and CDR2 are MNHEY and SVGAGI. CDR3 size: 14 residues. Trimming cost V 6 bases and J 3 bases; bases outside gene matches: 6. In DNA form, the CDR3 reads TGTGCCAGCAGGGCAGCGGGACGGACAGATACGCAGTATTTT. Protein product: CASRAAGRTDTQYF.

This clone showed up just once. V usage is TRBV12-3 or TRBV12-4 and J usage is TRBJ2-7; D may be TRBD1 (5 bases). Deletions cut 2 bases from V and 8 bases from J, with 7 bases between. The CDR3 sequence is 11 residues long. The CDR3 loop is CASSLRGKQYF. The CDR3 coding sequence is TGTGCCAGCAGTTTAAGGGGAAAGCAGTACTTC.

This chain joins TRBV2 and TRBJ2-2, with 7 bases aligning to TRBD1. The CDR3 contains 15 residues. Germline CDR1 reads SNHLY; CDR2 reads FYNNEI. J was trimmed by 5 bases and V by 6 bases; bases with no gene match: 9. CDR3 nucleotide sequence: TGTGCCAGCAGAATCGACAGGGAATTAACCGGGGAGCTGTTTTTT. It codes for CASRIDRELTGELFF. The full variable domain, its missing parts supplied by reference TRBV2 and TRBJ2-2, is EPEVTQTPSHQVTQMGQEVILRCVPISNHLYFYWYRQILGQKVEFLVSFYNNEISEKSEIFDDQFSVERPDGSNFTLKIRSTKLEDSAMYFCASRIDRELTGELFFGEGSRLTVL.

This clone rates as medium-sized (0.01 to 0.1%). CDR3 loop: CASSLRDTGELFF. CDR3 nucleotides: TGTGCCAGCAGTTTAAGGGACACCGGGGAGCTGTTTTTT. The chain employs TRBV12-3 or TRBV12-4 and TRBJ2-2; D gene unclear. Trimming removed 2 bases from V and 3 bases from J, with 4 bases in between. This CDR3 spans 13 amino acids.

The chain has TRBV28 and TRBJ2-7; 9 nucleotides match TRBD2. After removal of 7 bases from V and 3 bases from J, the junction contained 7 bases not matched to a gene. The CDR3 covers 14 residues. Germline CDR1 MDHEN, CDR2 SYDVKM. DNA for the CDR3: TGTGCCAGCAACGCCCTAGCGGGGTTCTACGAGCAGTACTTC. Protein: CASNALAGFYEQYF.

The chain carries TRBV25-1 and TRBJ2-6; no definite D call. Germline CDR1 reads MGHDK; CDR2 reads SYGVNS. Trimming cost V 4 bases and J 2 bases, with 9 bases left between them. The CDR3 consists of 15 residues. The CDR3 region has the DNA TGTGCCAGCAGTGCAGGACCCACTGGGGCCAACGTCCTGACTTTC. Protein sequence: CASSAGPTGANVLTF.

This clone was seen more than once but under ten times. The V gene is TRBV5-6, the J gene TRBJ1-6; D is ambiguous. V gave up 0 bases and J gave up 10 bases, with 8 bases separating them. The length of the CDR3 is 13 residues. Germline values: CDR1 SGHDT, CDR2 YYEEEE. CDR3 coding DNA: TGTGCCAGCAGCTTGGCTAGCGGCTCACCCCTCCACTTT. This encodes CASSLASGSPLHF.

The genes are TRBV9 and TRBJ2-3; D is unclear. Germline V gene sequence: CDR1 SGDLS, CDR2 YYNGEE. Trimming removed 0 bases at V and 6 bases at J, with 11 bases between. This CDR3 region has 14 residues. The DNA for the CDR3 is TGTGCCAGCAGCGTAGGGCTTGGGTCGGATACGCAGTATTTT. Amino acid sequence: CASSVGLGSDTQYF. The whole variable domain, remainder taken from reference TRBV9 and TRBJ2-3, is DSGVTQTPKHLITATGQRVTLRCSPRSGDLSVYWYQQSLDQGLQFLIQYYNGEERAKGNILERFSAQQFPDLHSELNLSSLELGDSALYFCASSVGLGSDTQYFGPGTRLTVL.

The V gene is TRBV4-3, the J gene TRBJ2-1, with D maybe TRBD1 (7 bases). Germline CDR1 LGHNA, CDR2 YSLEER. V lost 1 base and J lost 8, with 12 bases in between. The length of the CDR3 is 14 residues. In DNA form, the CDR3 reads TGCGCCAGCAGCCAAGGAAGGAGGGGGCATGAGCAGTTCTTC. Protein sequence: CASSQGRRGHEQFF.

This clone counts as medium-sized. The CDR3 DNA reads TGTGCCAGTTCTATAGAGACAGGGACTACCTACGAGCAGTACTTC. Translating gives CASSIETGTTYEQYF. This rearrangement joins TRBV19 to TRBJ2-7, with D tentatively TRBD1 or TRBD2 (7 bases each). The CDR3 has 15 residues. Trimming took 8 bases from V and 2 from J, leaving 19 bases between them. Germline V gene sequence: CDR1 LNHDA, CDR2 SQIVND (reference sequence).

V is TRBV5-5 and J is TRBJ1-2; 7 nucleotides align to TRBD1. The junction had 7 bases not matched to a gene; V was cut back by 0 bases and J by 2 bases. The CDR3 has 16 amino acids. Germline CDR1 SGHKS, CDR2 YYEKEE (reference sequence). CDR3 sequence reads: CASSLASDRLNYGYTF. CDR3 sequence (DNA): TGTGCCAGCAGCTTGGCCTCGGACAGGTTGAACTATGGCTACACCTTC. The complete variable domain, with remaining parts taken from reference TRBV5-5 and TRBJ1-2, reads DAGVTQSPTHLIKTRGQQVTLRCSPISGHKSVSWYQQVLGQGPQFIFQYYEKEERGRGNFPDRFSARQFPNYSSELNVNALLLGDSALYLCASSLASDRLNYGYTFGSGTRLTVV.

The rearrangement uses TRBV14 and TRBJ1-1; a weak D match, TRBD1 (5 bases). V shed 4 bases and J shed 5 bases, with 29 bases lying between them. Germline V lookup: CDR1 SGHDN, CDR2 FVKESK. CDR3 length: 19 residues. The CDR3 DNA reads as TGTGCCAGCAGCCTTCAAATGCTAAGGAGGGGTCTCCAAGGGACTGAAGCTTTCTTT. It is translated as CASSLQMLRRGLQGTEAFF. Full variable domain (outside the CDR3, taken from reference TRBV14 and TRBJ1-1): EAGVTQFPSHSVIEKGQTVTLRCDPISGHDNLYWYRRVMGKEIKFLLHFVKESKQDESGMPNNRFLAERTGGTYSTLKVQPAELEDSGVYFCASSLQMLRRGLQGTEAFFGQGTRLTVV.

This chain uses TRBV28 with TRBJ1-3, with D possibly TRBD1 on 6 matching bases. CDR3 size: 18 residues. Between the trimmed V and J ends, which lost 6 bases and 0 bases, there was a span of 21 bases. Germline CDR1 is MDHEN and CDR2 is SYDVKM. CDR3: CASSQTGAYKSSGNTIYF. The CDR3 DNA reads TGTGCCAGCAGCCAGACAGGAGCCTACAAGAGCTCTGGAAACACCATATATTTT.

The chain combines TRBV14 with TRBJ1-2; D gene uncertain. V dropped 1 base and J dropped 1 base, with 16 bases sitting between them. Per germline, CDR1 SGHDN and CDR2 FVKESK. The CDR3 sequence is 17 residues long. The chain's CDR3 is CASSQVFSHSLNYGYTF. The DNA for the CDR3 is TGTGCCAGCAGCCAAGTCTTCTCGCACAGCCTTAACTATGGCTACACCTTC.

This clone has only one observation. The chain employs TRBV6-5 and TRBJ1-1; TRBD1 aligns across 8 bases. The CDR3 consists of 13 residues. Germline CDR1 MNHEY, CDR2 SVGAGI. The trim removed 11 bases at V and 4 bases at J, leaving 9 bases unmatched. The CDR3 DNA sequence: TGTGCCGTAGTCAGGGGGCGTTTCACTGAAGCTTTCTTT. It translates to CAVVRGRFTEAFF.

This clone was observed many times. The J gene is TRBJ2-4, the V gene TRBV10-1, with a weak D call TRBD1 (6 bases). This CDR3 has 18 residues. V dropped 2 bases and J dropped 3 bases, with 20 bases sitting between them. The V gene's germline CDR1 is WNHNN and CDR2 SYGVQD (reference sequence). CDR3 bases: TGCGCCAGCAGTGAGCCGAACTTATCTACAGGGAGCAAAAACATTCAGTACTTC. It codes for CASSEPNLSTGSKNIQYF.